This T cell receptor (beta chain) was recorded in a study of shared clonotypes between healthy human individuals. General study points: Estimated clonotype richness was generally higher in naive than memory subsets. Rarefaction demonstrated incomplete sorted-subset sequencing despite large depth. All-four-donor shared clonotypes had higher generation probabilities than non-shared clonotypes did.

In regard to this clone: What it binds is not known.

The CDR3 loop spans 15 amino acids. Germline CDR1 reads SGHRS; CDR2 reads YFSETQ. The V end lost 0 bases, the J end lost 5 bases, and 15 bases lay between the germline ends. Selected positively for CCR7 and CD45RO-negative, naive CD8 cells excluded terminally differentiated effector memory CD45RA+ cells. Sorted-subset replicate PCRs used 150 to 250 ng of genomic DNA. This amount corresponded to about 30,000 T cell genomes. Sequenced by immunoSEQ multiplex PCR; TCRdb stores in-frame clones only, minus some. The table includes 1.5 million to 2.5 million clones, about 95% detected once. Material for sequencing was naive CD8+ T cells sorted from blood. This sequence joins TRBV5-1 and TRBJ2-7, with D perhaps being TRBD1 or TRBD2 (5 bases each). This TCR came from a man younger than 35 in good health. This CDR3 is CASSLGYGTADEQYF. The CDR3 nucleotides read TGCGCCAGCAGCTTGGGCTATGGGACGGCCGACGAGCAGTACTTC. The full variable domain, rest sourced from reference TRBV5-1 and TRBJ2-7, is KAGVTQTPRYLIKTRGQQVTLSCSPISGHRSVSWYQQTPGQGLQFLFEYFSETQRNKGNFPGRFSGRQFSNSRSEMNVSTLELGDSALYLCASSLGYGTADEQYFGPGTRLTVT.